Below, one T cell receptor (beta chain) is given with its context. Its binding antigen is unknown. The gene names and germline sequences used here belong to the mouse. Read coverage stops 4 residues before the CDR3 terminus; the germline J gene supplies the remainder. The receptor library was made with the immunoSEQ multiplex PCR assay. RNA was extracted from all samples and reverse transcribed into cDNA as template for TCR sequencing. SuperScript III was used to make first-strand cDNA, primed with a 2:1 mix of oligo-dT and random hexamers. A synthetic immune receptor repertoire was used to measure amplification bias, and any remaining bias was corrected computationally. Libraries were sequenced on Illumina HiSeq using 60 bp reads that covered the CDR3 and were read from J toward V. Per the source publication's procedure: Raw reads were preprocessed to remove errors, and CDR3 was defined according to IMGT conventions as the region from the conserved cysteine to phenylalanine. Clonality was calculated as 1 minus Shannon entropy normalized by log2 of the number of productive unique TCRs. Scalp TCRbeta sequences were cross-referenced with sorted blood CD4 and CD8 repertoires so that the CD4 or CD8 identity of scalp clones could be inferred. TCRdb carries this immuneACCESS record with in-frame sequences only. Its versions omit some clonotypes, under half of them owing to an unresolved V gene in the studies checked, with the rest unexplained. The V and J calls and clone size come from that table; D and trimming were worked out from the DNA. The sample has approximately 110,000 clones on record, with no singletons. The ten top clones hold around 20% of the sample.

The data were obtained in a study of CD8+ T cells in alopecia areata (dated by TCRdb to 2016 to 2019). Regarding the research as a whole: Female C3H/HeJ recipients, roughly 6-10 weeks old, were grafted with skin from C3H/HeJ donors with spontaneous alopecia (roughly 6-13 months old). To study T cell clonal expansion in alopecia areata, the researchers applied high-throughput TCRbeta sequencing to both the C3H/HeJ mouse model and human patients. Human TCRbeta sequencing covered scalp tissue and sorted CD4+ and CD8+ peripheral blood T cells from patchy and totalis/universalis alopecia areata patients and healthy controls. Scalp clonality was compared across normal scalp (n=4), patchy alopecia areata scalp (n=8), and alopecia totalis/universalis scalp (n=8). The RNA source kit depended on sample type: the PAXgene miRNA kit for fixed scalp, the miRNeasy kit for PBMCs, and the RNeasy kit for mouse skin. TCRbeta CDR3 regions were amplified by immunoSEQ multiplex PCR using 35 Vbeta forward and 13 Jbeta reverse primers.

The junction shows trimming of 0 bases on V and 4 bases on J, plus 11 bases between the germline ends. The germline V gene provides CDR1 NSHNY and CDR2 SYGAGN. Spanning cysteine to phenylalanine, the CDR3 consists of 15 amino acids. Of the CDR3's DNA, 33 bases were read; they are in frame from base 1. What the study reported, not specific to this receptor: Unlike mouse skin, where gammadelta T cells dominate, normal human skin contains resident alphabeta T cells that get sequenced too, which complicates analysis of the scalp TCR repertoire. Compared with normal scalp, lesional scalp, particularly in alopecia totalis/universalis, had higher clonality and more expanded CD8+ clones, which suggests antigenic drive. Shared TCR sequences between patients were less evident than in mice, which may be partly attributable to HLA diversity in the patient population.

Material for sequencing was lesional skin. The sequence is built from TRBV13-1 and TRBJ2-1; TRBD1 is a weak D gene call, 6 bases matching. The TCR sequence derives from a C3H/HeJ mouse with alopecia areata. This line of mice carries MHC haplotype H2-k. The CDR3 here reads CASSDEQGGYAEQFF. The sequenced part of the CDR3 DNA is TGTGCCAGCAGTGATGAACAGGGAGGATATGCT.